These 12 T cell receptor beta chains were sequenced from one sample in a study of T cells in lung cancer brain metastases (dated by TCRdb to between 2018 and 2020). The library was made by the immunoSEQ multiplex PCR assay. The clones in this table, taken by TCRdb from immuneACCESS, are in-frame only. Not every clone is retained; where verified, under half of the shortfall comes from an unresolved V gene, and the cause of the rest is unknown. The sample table lists thousands of clones, 70% to 90% of them with a count of one. Around 3.3% of the sample belongs to the ten largest clones. Material: tumor tissue from the primary lung tumor. The cell subset or site label here, explained by the study, means: primary lung cancer lesion. All receptors come from a woman aged 50 to 60 with non-small cell lung cancer.

The genes are TRBV5-6 and TRBJ2-3; the D gene is possibly TRBD2 (5 bases). Trimming cost V 1 base and J 1 base, with 10 bases left between them. Germline loops: CDR1 SGHDT, CDR2 YYEEEE. The CDR3 loop spans 15 amino acids. In nucleotides, the CDR3 is TGTGCCAGCAGCTTGACGGGGATAGGCACAGATACGCAGTATTTT. Translated: CASSLTGIGTDTQYF.

This chain connects TRBV7-3 to TRBJ1-1, with no clear D. Germline lookup yields CDR1 SGHTA and CDR2 FQGTGA. Trimming stripped 2 bases from V and 6 bases from J, with 10 bases between. This CDR3 spans 13 amino acids. The CDR3 sequence is CASSLGGQSEAFF. The CDR3 coding sequence is TGTGCCAGCAGCTTAGGAGGGCAATCTGAAGCTTTCTTT.

About this clone itself: At one of its ends the junction is not consistent with the germline gene, which may arise from a read error. The CDR3 DNA is TGTGCCAGTAGTTCTTCCGGGACTGGTATGAAAGAACTATTTTTT. It yields the protein CASSSSGTGMKELFF. This rearrangement joins TRBV19 to TRBJ1-4, with D tentatively TRBD1 (5 bases). Germline CDR1 reads LNHDA; CDR2 reads SQIVND (reference sequence). This CDR3 has 15 amino acids.

The chain carries TRBV7-2 and TRBJ1-5; TRBD1 is a possible D gene (5 bases). This CDR3 comprises 14 residues. Germline assignment: CDR1 SGHTA and CDR2 FQGNSA. Trimming cost V 1 base and J 2 bases, with 6 bases left between them. CDR3 sequence: CASSLVQGNQPQHF. The CDR3 DNA is TGTGCCAGCAGCTTAGTACAGGGCAATCAGCCCCAGCATTTT.

The rearrangement links TRBV20-1 to TRBJ2-1; D may be TRBD2 (5 bases). Germline CDR1 and CDR2: DFQATT and SNEGSKA (reference sequence). The V and J ends lost 5 bases and 10 bases respectively, with 9 bases between them. The CDR3 loop spans 10 amino acids. CDR3 region: CSAAQREQFF. The CDR3 coding sequence is TGCAGTGCTGCCCAGCGGGAGCAGTTCTTC.

The genes are TRBV7-6 and TRBJ1-2, with D perhaps TRBD1 (6 bases). The V gene's germline CDR1 is SGHVS and CDR2 FNYEAQ. The CDR3 totals 17 residues. The ends were cut back, 4 bases at V and 0 bases at J, with 18 bases in the middle. The CDR3 coding sequence is TGTGCCAGCAGCTCGAAAAGAGGTGGGGACACTAACTATGGCTACACCTTC. Translating it yields CASSSKRGGDTNYGYTF. The whole variable domain, filled in from reference TRBV7-6 and TRBJ1-2, reads GAGVSQSPRYKVTKRGQDVALRCDPISGHVSLYWYRQALGQGPEFLTYFNYEAQQDKSGLPNDRFSAERPEGSISTLTIQRTEQRDSAMYRCASSSKRGGDTNYGYTFGSGTRLTVV.

The V gene is TRBV11-3, the J gene TRBJ1-4, with D possibly being TRBD1 (5 bases). In germline, CDR1 is SGHNT, CDR2 YENEEA. CDR3 size: 14 residues. V shed 6 bases and J shed 6 bases, with 14 bases lying between them. The CDR3 is CASSSGPGDEKLFF. CDR3 in DNA: TGTGCCAGCAGTTCGGGACCTGGTGATGAAAAACTGTTTTTT.

The gene calls are TRBV6-5 and TRBJ1-1; maybe TRBD1 (6 bases). V shed 6 bases and J shed 5 bases, with 13 bases lying between them. This CDR3 has 13 amino acids. The germline V gene has CDR1 MNHEY and CDR2 SVGAGI. The CDR3 DNA follows: TGTGCCAGCAGATTCAGGGGCTATACTGAAGCTTTCTTT. Translating gives CASRFRGYTEAFF.

The genes are TRBV5-4 and TRBJ2-5; TRBD2 agrees at 9 bases. CDR1 SGHNT and CDR2 YYREEE come from the germline V gene (reference sequence). Trimming cost V 0 bases and J 5 bases; bases outside gene matches: 8. The CDR3 sequence is 16 residues long. The CDR3 loop is CASSLAGGRGEETQYF. The CDR3 DNA reads TGTGCCAGCAGCTTGGCGGGCGGGAGGGGTGAGGAGACCCAGTACTTC.

J is TRBJ2-1 and V is TRBV9, with 9 bases lining up with TRBD2. The CDR3 has 15 amino acids. The germline gives CDR1 SGDLS, CDR2 YYNGEE. The ends lost 0 bases at V and 4 bases at J; junction bases unmatched: 2. The CDR3 DNA sequence: TGTGCCAGCAGCGTAGTTAGCGGGAGTTACAATGAGCAGTTCTTC. This gives the protein CASSVVSGSYNEQFF.

The genes are TRBV14 and TRBJ1-1, with unresolved D. In germline, CDR1 is SGHDN, CDR2 FVKESK. Trimming left V 1 base short and J 11 bases short, with 5 bases between. The CDR3 loop spans 10 amino acids. CDR3 DNA sequence: TGTGCCAGCAGCCAAGTTCGCGCTTTCTTT. Protein product: CASSQVRAFF.

The sample holds one count of this clone. CDR3 residues: CASRAGGQTYGYTF. The DNA for the CDR3 is TGTGCCAGCAGGGCAGGGGGTCAGACCTATGGCTACACCTTC. This chain uses TRBV5-8 with TRBJ1-2; 7 nucleotides align to TRBD1. The CDR3 covers 14 residues. Looked up from germline, CDR1 is SGHTS and CDR2 is YDEGEE. V gave up 5 bases and J gave up 4 bases; unmatched junction bases: 8.